The entry that follows covers one T cell receptor beta chain sequence. Its antigen is unknown. These data originate in a study of cytomegalovirus exposure and HLA in healthy donors. V trimming: 5 bases; J trimming: 1 base; junction bases outside the gene matches: 8. The CDR3 loop spans 15 amino acids. Germline-derived CDR1 and CDR2 are SGHVS and FNYEAQ. Vbeta (60) and Jbeta (13) primers were used in the PCR. Data came from immunoSEQ multiplex PCR; TCRdb stores just in-frame clones and leaves some out. The sample shows over 150,000 clones, under 90% of them seen only once. General study results and limits: Cytomegalovirus association was listed for roughly 160 TCR beta chains.

The sequenced material came from PBMCs. The TCR sequence derives from a man younger than 40 in good health and CMV-seropositive. This sequence joins TRBV7-6 and TRBJ2-7, with 7 bases fitting TRBD2. This chain's CDR3 is CASSAGSGKSYEQYF. CDR3 sequence (DNA): TGTGCCAGCAGCGCCGGAAGCGGGAAATCCTACGAGCAGTACTTC.